This T cell receptor beta chain was sequenced during a study of shared clonotypes between healthy human individuals. Measured with immunoSEQ multiplex PCR; TCRdb has only the in-frame clones, and not every one. The sample consists of about 2.3 million clones, over 85% of them appearing once. The CDR3 runs 15 residues. Germline CDR1 is KGHSH and CDR2 is LQKENI. V was clipped by 5 bases and J by 4 bases; unmatched bases: 10. The chain joins TRBV18 to TRBJ1-1; 7 bases line up with TRBD1. Sequences were obtained from naive CD4+ T cells from PBMCs. Subset specified: CD45RA+ positively selected. The sequence came from a man between 18 and 29 years old in good health. Some clones in this sample may be carry-over from other donors' samples. CDR3 loop: CASSTGQTLITEAFF. The CDR3 DNA reads as TGTGCCAGCTCAACGGGACAGACGTTGATCACTGAAGCTTTCTTT.